The present T cell receptor beta chain was sequenced within a study of human T cells and chemical hapten exposure. Study overall: Alopecia areata, totalis or universalis was found in mostly female patients. Regarding the study as a whole: Patch test score was positively correlated with the counts of PT1 expanded TCRs.

Attachment of unique molecular identifiers to individual cDNA molecules was performed in the library. TCRdb used MiXCR to reprocess the RACE reads, holding one entry per CDR3 protein. The repertoire includes 75,000 to 100,000 distinct CDR3 sequences, over 10% of them detected once, and approximately 2.1% sits in the top ten. The time point here: patch test 1, 2 weeks after DPC sensitization. Stated treatment: therapeutic diphenylcyclopropenone sensitization with weekly scalp DPC. Details on this clonotype: Its cognate antigen is unknown.

Here the sequenced sample was whole blood, taken in connection with sensitization to the hapten diphenylcyclopropenone (DPC). This receptor was taken from a middle-aged woman with alopecia areata. Some clones in this sample may be carry-over from other donors' samples.

The CDR3 region is CASKGGNLPGTGLQPQHF. CDR3 bases: TGTGCCAGTAAGGGGGGTAACCTACCCGGGACAGGGTTACAGCCCCAGCATTTT. The gene calls are TRBV19 and TRBJ1-5; 9 nucleotides match TRBD1. The junction had 20 bases not matched to a gene; V was cut back by 7 bases and J by 7 bases. The germline V gene encodes CDR1 LNHDA and CDR2 SQIVND (reference sequence). The CDR3 is 18 amino acids.